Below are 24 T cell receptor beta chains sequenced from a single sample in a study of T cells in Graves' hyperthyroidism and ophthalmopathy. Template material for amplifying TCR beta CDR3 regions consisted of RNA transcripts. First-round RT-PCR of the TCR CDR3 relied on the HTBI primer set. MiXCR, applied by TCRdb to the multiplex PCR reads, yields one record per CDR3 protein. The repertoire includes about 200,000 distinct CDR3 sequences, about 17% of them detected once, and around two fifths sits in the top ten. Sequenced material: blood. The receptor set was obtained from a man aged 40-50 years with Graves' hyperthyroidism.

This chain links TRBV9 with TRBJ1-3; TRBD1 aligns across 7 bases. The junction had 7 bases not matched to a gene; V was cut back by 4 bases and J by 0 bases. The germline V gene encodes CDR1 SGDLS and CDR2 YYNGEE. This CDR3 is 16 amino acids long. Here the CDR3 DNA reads TGTGCCAGCAGCCCCCAGGGACAGTCCTCTGGAAACACCATATATTTT. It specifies CASSPQGQSSGNTIYF.

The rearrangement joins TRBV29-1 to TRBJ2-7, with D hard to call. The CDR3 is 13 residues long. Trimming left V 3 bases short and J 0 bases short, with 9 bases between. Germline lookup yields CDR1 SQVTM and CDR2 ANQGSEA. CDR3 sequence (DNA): TGCAGCGTTGAGCCCGTTAGCTCCTACGAGCAGTACTTC. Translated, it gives CSVEPVSSYEQYF.

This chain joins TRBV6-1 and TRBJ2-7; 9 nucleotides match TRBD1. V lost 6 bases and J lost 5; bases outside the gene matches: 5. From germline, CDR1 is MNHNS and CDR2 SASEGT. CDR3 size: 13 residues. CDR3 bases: TGTGCCAGCAGATGGACAGGGGTAGACGAGCAGTACTTC. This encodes CASRWTGVDEQYF.

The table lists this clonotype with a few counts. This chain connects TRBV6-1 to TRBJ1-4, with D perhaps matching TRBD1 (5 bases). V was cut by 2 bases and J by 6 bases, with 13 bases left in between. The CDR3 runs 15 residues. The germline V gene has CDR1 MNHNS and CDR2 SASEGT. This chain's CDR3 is CASSEQYRPYEKLFF. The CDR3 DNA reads TGTGCCAGCAGTGAACAATACAGGCCTTATGAAAAACTGTTTTTT.

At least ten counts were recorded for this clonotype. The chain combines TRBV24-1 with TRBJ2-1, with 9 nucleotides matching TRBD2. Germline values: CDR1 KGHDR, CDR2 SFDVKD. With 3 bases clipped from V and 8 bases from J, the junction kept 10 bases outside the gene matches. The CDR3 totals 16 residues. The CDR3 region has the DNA TGTGCCACCAGTGATAGCGGGAGGTCTAGCGTAGATGAGCAGTTCTTC. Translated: CATSDSGRSSVDEQFF.

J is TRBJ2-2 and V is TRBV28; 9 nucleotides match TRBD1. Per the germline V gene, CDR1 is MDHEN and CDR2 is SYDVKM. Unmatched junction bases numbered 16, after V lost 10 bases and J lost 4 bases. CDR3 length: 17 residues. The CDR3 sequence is CATLRDRVGWGTGELFF. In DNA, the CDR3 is TGTGCCACCTTGAGGGACAGGGTCGGGTGGGGCACCGGGGAGCTGTTTTTT.

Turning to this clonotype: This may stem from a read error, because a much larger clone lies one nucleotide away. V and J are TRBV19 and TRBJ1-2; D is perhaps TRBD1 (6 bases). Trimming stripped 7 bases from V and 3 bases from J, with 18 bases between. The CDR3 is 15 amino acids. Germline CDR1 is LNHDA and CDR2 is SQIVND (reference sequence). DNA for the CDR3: TGTGCCAGTAACCAACCTGGCAGGGGCGACTATGGCTACACCTTC. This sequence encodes CASNQPGRGDYGYTF.

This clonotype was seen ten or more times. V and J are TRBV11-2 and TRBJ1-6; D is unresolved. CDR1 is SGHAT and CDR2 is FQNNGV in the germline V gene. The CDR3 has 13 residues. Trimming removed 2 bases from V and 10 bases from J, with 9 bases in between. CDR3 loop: CASSLSDGSPLHF. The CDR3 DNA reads TGTGCCAGCAGCTTATCCGATGGGTCACCCCTCCACTTT.

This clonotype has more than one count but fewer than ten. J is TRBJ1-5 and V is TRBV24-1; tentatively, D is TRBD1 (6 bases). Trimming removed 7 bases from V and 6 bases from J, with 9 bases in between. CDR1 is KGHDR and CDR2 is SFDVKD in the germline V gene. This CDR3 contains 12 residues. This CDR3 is CATSKGGQPQHF. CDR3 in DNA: TGTGCCACCAGCAAGGGGGGTCAGCCCCAGCATTTT.

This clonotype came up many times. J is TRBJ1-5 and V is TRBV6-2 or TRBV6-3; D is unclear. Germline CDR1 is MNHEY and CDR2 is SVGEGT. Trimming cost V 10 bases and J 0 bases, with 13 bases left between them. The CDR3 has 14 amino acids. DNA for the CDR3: TGTGCCATAGGAGGACGATTTAGCAATCAGCCCCAGCATTTT. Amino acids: CAIGGRFSNQPQHF.

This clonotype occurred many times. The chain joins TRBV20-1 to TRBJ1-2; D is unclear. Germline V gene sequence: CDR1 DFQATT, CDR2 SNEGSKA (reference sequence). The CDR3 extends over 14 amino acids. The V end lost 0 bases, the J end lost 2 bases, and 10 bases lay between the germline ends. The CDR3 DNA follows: TGCAGTGCTAGAGATTGGGGTGTCAACTATGGCTACACCTTC. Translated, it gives CSARDWGVNYGYTF.

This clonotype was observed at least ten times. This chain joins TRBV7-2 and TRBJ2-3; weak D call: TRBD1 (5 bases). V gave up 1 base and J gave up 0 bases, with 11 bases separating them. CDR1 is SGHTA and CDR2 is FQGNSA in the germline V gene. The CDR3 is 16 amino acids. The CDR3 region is CASSLEGQWSTDTQYF. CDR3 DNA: TGTGCCAGCAGCTTAGAGGGGCAGTGGAGCACAGATACGCAGTATTTT. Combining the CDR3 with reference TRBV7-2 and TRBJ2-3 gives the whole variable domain GAGVSQSPSNKVTEKGKDVELRCDPISGHTALYWYRQSLGQGLEFLIYFQGNSAPDKSGLPSDRFSAERTGGSVSTLTIQRTQQEDSAVYLCASSLEGQWSTDTQYFGPGTRLTVL.

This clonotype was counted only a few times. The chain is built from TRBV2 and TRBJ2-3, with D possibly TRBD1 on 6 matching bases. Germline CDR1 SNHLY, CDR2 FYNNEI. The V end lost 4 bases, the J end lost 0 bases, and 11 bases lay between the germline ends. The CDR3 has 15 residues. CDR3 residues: CASSVLRGSTDTQYF. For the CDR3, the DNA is TGTGCCAGCAGTGTTTTGAGGGGGAGCACAGATACGCAGTATTTT.

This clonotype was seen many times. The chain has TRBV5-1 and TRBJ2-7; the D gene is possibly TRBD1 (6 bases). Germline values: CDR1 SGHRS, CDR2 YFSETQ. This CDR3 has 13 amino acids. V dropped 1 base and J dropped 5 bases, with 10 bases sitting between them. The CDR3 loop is CASSLTGPDEQYF. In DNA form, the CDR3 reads TGCGCCAGCAGCTTGACAGGGCCCGACGAGCAGTACTTC. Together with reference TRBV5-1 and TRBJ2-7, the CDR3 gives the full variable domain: KAGVTQTPRYLIKTRGQQVTLSCSPISGHRSVSWYQQTPGQGLQFLFEYFSETQRNKGNFPGRFSGRQFSNSRSEMNVSTLELGDSALYLCASSLTGPDEQYFGPGTRLTVT.

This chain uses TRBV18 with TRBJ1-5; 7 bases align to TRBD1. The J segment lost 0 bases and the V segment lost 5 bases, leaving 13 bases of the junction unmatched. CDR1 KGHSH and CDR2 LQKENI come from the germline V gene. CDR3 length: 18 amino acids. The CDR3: CASSNYQGVGYSNQPQHF. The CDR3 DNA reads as TGTGCCAGCTCAAACTATCAGGGGGTTGGATATAGCAATCAGCCCCAGCATTTT.

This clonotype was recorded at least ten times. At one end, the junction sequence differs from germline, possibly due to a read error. For the CDR3, the DNA is TGTGCCATCAGCGGGGACAGGGACGGAGGGGTTGACAATGAGCAGTTCTTC. It is translated as CAISGDRDGGVDNEQFF. This chain links TRBV7-9 with TRBJ2-1, with 9 bases fitting TRBD1. Per germline, CDR1 SEHNR and CDR2 FQNEAQ (reference sequence). The CDR3 runs 17 residues.

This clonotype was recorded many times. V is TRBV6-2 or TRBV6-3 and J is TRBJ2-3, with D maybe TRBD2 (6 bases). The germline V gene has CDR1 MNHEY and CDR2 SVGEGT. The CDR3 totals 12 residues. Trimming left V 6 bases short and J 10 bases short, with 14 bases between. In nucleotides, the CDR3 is TGTGCCAGCAGCCGCGGGACCGGCGCGCAGTATTTT. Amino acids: CASSRGTGAQYF.

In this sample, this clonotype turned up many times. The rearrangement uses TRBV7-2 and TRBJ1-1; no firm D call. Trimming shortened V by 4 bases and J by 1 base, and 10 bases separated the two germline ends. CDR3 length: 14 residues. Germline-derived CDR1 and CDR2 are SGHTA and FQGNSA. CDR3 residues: CASSSGGGNTEAFF. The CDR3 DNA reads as TGTGCCAGCAGCTCCGGTGGAGGGAACACTGAAGCTTTCTTT.

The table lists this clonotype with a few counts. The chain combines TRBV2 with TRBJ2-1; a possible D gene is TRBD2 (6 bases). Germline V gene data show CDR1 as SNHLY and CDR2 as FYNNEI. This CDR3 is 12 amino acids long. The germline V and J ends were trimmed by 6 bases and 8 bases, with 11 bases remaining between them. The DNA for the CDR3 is TGTGCCAGCAGGGAGGGGCTAGATGAGCAGTTCTTC. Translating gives CASREGLDEQFF.

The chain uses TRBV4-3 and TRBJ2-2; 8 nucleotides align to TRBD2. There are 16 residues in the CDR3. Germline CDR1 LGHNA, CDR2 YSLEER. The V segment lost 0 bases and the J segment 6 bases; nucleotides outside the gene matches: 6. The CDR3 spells CASSQDGTGGSGELFF. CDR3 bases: TGCGCCAGCAGCCAAGATGGAACGGGGGGGTCCGGGGAGCTGTTTTTT.

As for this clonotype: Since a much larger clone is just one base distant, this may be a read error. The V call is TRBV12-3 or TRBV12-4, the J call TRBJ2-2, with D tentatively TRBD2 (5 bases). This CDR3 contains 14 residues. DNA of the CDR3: TGTGCCAGCAGTTTAAGTTTCGCAGCCGGGGAGCTGCTTTTT. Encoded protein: CASSLSFAAGELLF.

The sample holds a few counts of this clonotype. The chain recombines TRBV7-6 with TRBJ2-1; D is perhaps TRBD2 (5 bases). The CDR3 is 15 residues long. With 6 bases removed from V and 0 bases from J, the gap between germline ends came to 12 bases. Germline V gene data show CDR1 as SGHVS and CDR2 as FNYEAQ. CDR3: CASSFLGSSYNEQFF. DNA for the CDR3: TGTGCCAGCAGTTTTCTGGGGAGCTCCTACAATGAGCAGTTCTTC.

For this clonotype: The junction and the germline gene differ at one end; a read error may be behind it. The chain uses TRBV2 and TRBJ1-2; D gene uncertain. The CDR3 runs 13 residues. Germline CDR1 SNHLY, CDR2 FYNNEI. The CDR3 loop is CASLPSGYYDYTF. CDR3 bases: TGTGCCAGCCTTCCATCCGGATACTATGACTACACCTTC.

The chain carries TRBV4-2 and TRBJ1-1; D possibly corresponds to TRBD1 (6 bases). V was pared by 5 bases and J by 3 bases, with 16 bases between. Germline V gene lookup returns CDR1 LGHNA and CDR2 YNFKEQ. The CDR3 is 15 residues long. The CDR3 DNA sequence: TGTGCCAGCAGCAGGAGGGGGGGGATGGACACTGAAGCTTTCTTT. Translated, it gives CASSRRGGMDTEAFF.